This T cell receptor beta chain originates from a study of cytomegalovirus exposure and HLA in healthy donors. Whole-study results and caveats: Earlier findings revealed that most TCR beta V segments proved productive either about 90% or about 30% of the time.

V lost 6 bases, J lost 13 bases, and 5 bases stayed unmatched. This CDR3 region has 11 residues. CDR1 SNHLY and CDR2 FYNNEI come from the germline V gene. A multiplex PCR was run with 60 Vbeta primers and 13 Jbeta primers. Only in-frame clones appear in the TCRdb table, and some are missing; sequencing was by immunoSEQ multiplex PCR. Here the sample spans under 250,000 clones, roughly four fifths being singletons. This clone was observed a handful of times. Antigen unknown. The specimen sequenced was PBMCs. This clonotype was obtained from a woman in her sixties in good health and CMV-seropositive. This chain connects TRBV2 to TRBJ1-4; 7 bases are shared with TRBD1. CDR3 sequence reads: CASRSRQGLFF. In DNA, the CDR3 is TGTGCCAGCAGATCCAGACAGGGACTGTTTTTT.